The text below deals with one T cell receptor (beta chain). V lost 1 base and J lost 1, with 11 bases in between. Germline V CDR1 and CDR2: LNHDA, SQIVND (reference sequence). This CDR3 is built from 15 residues. These data originate in a study of blood T cell repertoires in COVID-19. At the level of the study: Collection of acute and convalescent COVID-19 samples took place in the United States, Italy and Spain. PBMCs, B-cell-depleted T cells, or T cells were the source of the cDNA or gDNA that made up the material.

Per the study methods: From reference gene primer amplification, estimates of nucleated cell counts were derived. Profiling relied on immunoSEQ multiplex PCR, and the TCRdb table lists in-frame clones only, not all of them. V, J and clone size derive from that table, while D and trimming were established from the DNA sequence. The sample lists tens of thousands of clones, roughly four fifths occurring once. Sequenced material: peripheral blood. The sequence was collected from a man in his fifties or sixties with active COVID-19. The chain has TRBV19 and TRBJ2-7, with D unresolved. For the CDR3, the DNA is TGTGCCAGTAGTATAGGAAGCGATCTTTCCTACGAGCAGTACTTC. This codes for CASSIGSDLSYEQYF.